The clone carrying this T cell receptor (beta chain) showed up just a few times. Its specificity is unknown. Making the TCR beta libraries involved quantitative 5'-RACE with molecular barcodes. TCRdb reprocessed the 5' RACE reads via MiXCR and lists one record per CDR3 protein. Among some 250,000 distinct CDR3 sequences listed, more than 20% were seen once. Germline assignment: CDR1 SQVTM and CDR2 ANQGSEA. V gave up 4 bases and J gave up 4 bases, with 15 bases separating them. This CDR3 has 14 amino acids. The data derive from a study of CD8 T cells in ankylosing spondylitis. Study-wide points: CD8+ by phenotype, disease-linked clones were relatively rare in peripheral blood. Researchers reportedly found disease-linked clones significantly enriched in matched ankylosing spondylitis synovial fluid.

This TCR came from a male donor with ankylosing spondylitis or in good health (not recorded which). What was sequenced was blood, either unsorted or a sorted T cell fraction (not recorded which). The chain carries TRBV29-1 and TRBJ2-3; perhaps TRBD1 as D (5 bases). The CDR3 DNA reads TGCAGCGTTGTTCCCCCGGCAGGGTCAGATACGCAGTATTTT. This codes for CSVVPPAGSDTQYF.